This is a list of T cell receptor beta chains from one sample in a study of cytomegalovirus exposure and HLA in healthy donors. Clones were sequenced by immunoSEQ multiplex PCR, and TCRdb holds only the in-frame ones, with some missing. Among roughly 200,000 clones listed, around 78% were seen once. Sequencing was done on a sample of PBMCs. These receptors were collected from a woman in her 30s in good health and CMV-seropositive. CDR3s include the opening cysteine and the closing phenylalanine or tryptophan. A D gene is named only where the DNA matches it firmly. Some rows have no size entry. The others give once, few or many, or a class for an expanded clone.

DNA: TGTGCCAGCAGATTGAATACAGGCATCAACACTGAAGCTTTCTTT
CDR3: CASRLNTGINTEAFF
J: TRBJ1-1
D: -
size: -
V: TRBV7-2

DNA: TGTGCCAGCAGCTTGGATACGGAGTCCTACGAGCAGTACTTC
CDR3: CASSLDTESYEQYF
J: TRBJ2-7
D: -
size: -
V: TRBV5-5

DNA: TGTGCCAGCAGCGTAACAGGGAATCCCTACGAGCAGTACTTC
CDR3: CASSVTGNPYEQYF
J: TRBJ2-7
D: -
size: once
V: TRBV9

DNA: TGTGCCAGTAGCTTAACGGGCCAGGGGGATTACAATGAGCAGTTCTTC
CDR3: CASSLTGQGDYNEQFF
J: TRBJ2-1
D: TRBD1
size: -
V: TRBV7-3

DNA: TGTGCCAGCAGTGTGGGAGGGCGTGGGAATCAGCCCCAGCATTTT
CDR3: CASSVGGRGNQPQHF
J: TRBJ1-5
D: -
size: -
V: TRBV7-8

DNA: TGTGCCAGCAGTGGCCCCGGGGGATGGCCCCAGCATTTT
CDR3: CASSGPGGWPQHF
J: TRBJ1-5
D: -
size: -
V: TRBV6-1

DNA: TGTTCCAGCGGAAAGGGGGGGGTCTACGAGCAGTACTTC
CDR3: CSSGKGGVYEQYF
J: TRBJ2-7
D: -
size: few
V: TRBV7-9

DNA: TGCGCCAGCAGCTTGGGTGCCGGGACAGGGGTCTATGGCTACACCTTC
CDR3: CASSLGAGTGVYGYTF
J: TRBJ1-2
D: TRBD1
size: -
V: TRBV5-1

DNA: TGTGCCAGCAGCCCTGACTTCAATCAGCCCCAGCATTTT
CDR3: CASSPDFNQPQHF
J: TRBJ1-5
D: -
size: -
V: TRBV11-3

DNA: TGTGCCAGCAGCTTGATTGAGGGGGAACCGCCCGGGCAGTACTTC
CDR3: CASSLIEGEPPGQYF
J: TRBJ2-7
D: -
size: once
V: TRBV5-6

DNA: TGTGCCAGCAGCGTCTTCGGCAGAGGTCAAGAGACCCAGTACTTC
CDR3: CASSVFGRGQETQYF
J: TRBJ2-5
D: -
size: -
V: TRBV9